This paragraph covers one TCR beta chain sequence. The antigen is undetermined. The record originates from a study of identical twins. Findings and limits, study-wide: Modelling approaches yielded underestimates of out-of-frame TCR alpha sharing between monozygotic twins.

Unique molecular identifiers were in the cDNA, with template-switch universal primer binding. MiXCR was run by TCRdb on the 5' RACE reads, yielding one entry per CDR3 protein. The sample has nearly 250,000 distinct CDR3 sequences, approximately 7% seen once. The CDR3 length is 14 residues. Germline V gene data show CDR1 as ENHRY and CDR2 as SYGVKD. V was pared by 5 bases and J by 2 bases, with 4 bases of the junction left unmatched. In addition, the sample was reused for a study of yellow fever vaccine responses in identical twins.

This chain joins TRBV10-3 and TRBJ2-5; 8 nucleotides align to TRBD1. This sequence was found in a woman aged 18-35 years in good health. Sequenced: memory (CD45RO+) T cells sorted from blood. CDR3 in DNA: TGTGCCATCAGTTACGGACAGGGACAAGAGACCCAGTACTTC. As protein: CAISYGQGQETQYF.